Below are 31 T cell receptor beta chains sequenced from a single sample in a study of blood T cell repertoires in COVID-19. This table comes from immunoSEQ multiplex PCR, and its TCRdb copy is limited to in-frame clones, with some not included. There are approximately 450,000 clones in the sample; roughly 89% occur only once, and 4.3% lies in the top ten. Sequencing input: peripheral blood. These receptors all come from a woman aged 25-40 years with acute or convalescent COVID-19.

The chain couples TRBV5-1 to TRBJ2-5; 10 bases fit TRBD1. Germline-derived CDR1 and CDR2 are SGHRS and YFSETQ. With V trimmed by 3 bases and J by 5 bases, 7 bases remained unmatched. The CDR3 runs to 15 residues. The CDR3 region is CASSWDRGRLETQYF. In nucleotides, the CDR3 is TGCGCCAGCAGCTGGGACAGGGGAAGATTGGAGACCCAGTACTTC.

The chain employs TRBV2 and TRBJ2-3; 10 nucleotides agree with TRBD2. After removal of 6 bases from V and 4 bases from J, the junction contained 10 bases not matched to a gene. Germline values: CDR1 SNHLY, CDR2 FYNNEI. The CDR3 consists of 16 residues. The CDR3 reads CASRPQLAGSSDTQYF. CDR3 bases: TGTGCCAGCAGGCCTCAACTAGCGGGGTCTTCAGATACGCAGTATTTT.

This chain links TRBV15 with TRBJ2-2; 12 bases are shared with TRBD2. This CDR3 is built from 20 residues. From germline, CDR1 is LNHNV and CDR2 YYDKDF (reference sequence). V dropped 1 base and J dropped 2; count of bases not matched to a gene: 11. Written as DNA, the CDR3 is TGTGCCACCAGCAGAGGTCTCGGGGCTAGCGGGGGGGCTAACACCGGGGAGCTGTTTTTT. Amino acid sequence: CATSRGLGASGGANTGELFF.

The chain uses TRBV19 and TRBJ1-2; possible D gene TRBD1, 5 bases. The CDR3 runs to 13 residues. Germline V gene data show CDR1 as LNHDA and CDR2 as SQIVND (reference sequence). Trimming shortened V by 7 bases and J by 6 bases, and 15 bases separated the two germline ends. DNA of the CDR3: TGTGCCAGTACCGCCACGAACAGGAATGGCTACACCTTC. Translating gives CASTATNRNGYTF.

The chain carries TRBV7-8 and TRBJ2-7; D might be TRBD1 (6 bases). This CDR3 is built from 13 residues. Per germline, CDR1 SGHVS and CDR2 FQNEAQ. V lost 0 bases and J lost 3, with 6 bases in between. The CDR3 DNA is TGTGCCAGCAGCTTAGCCAGGGGCTACGAGCAGTACTTC. This translates into CASSLARGYEQYF.

This rearrangement joins TRBV12-3 or TRBV12-4 to TRBJ2-7; 9 positions agree with TRBD1. Trimming at V came to 5 bases and at J to 5 bases, leaving 4 bases not matched to a gene. This CDR3 region has 13 residues. The CDR3 coding sequence is TGTGCCAGCAGTCACAGGGGGCACGACGAGCAGTACTTC. Protein product: CASSHRGHDEQYF.

The chain recombines TRBV15 with TRBJ2-2, with TRBD2 matching 11 bases. The J segment lost 5 bases and the V segment lost 9 bases, leaving 8 bases of the junction unmatched. The CDR3 has 15 residues. Germline lookup yields CDR1 LNHNV and CDR2 YYDKDF (reference sequence). The CDR3 nucleotides read TGTGCCACGCCCACTAGCGGGGGCCCAACCGGGGAGCTGTTTTTT. It yields the protein CATPTSGGPTGELFF. Supplemented by reference TRBV15 and TRBJ2-2, the full variable domain reads DAMVIQNPRYQVTQFGKPVTLSCSQTLNHNVMYWYQQKSSQAPKLLFHYYDKDFNNEADTPDNFQSRRPNTSFCFLDIRSPGLGDTAMYLCATPTSGGPTGELFFGEGSRLTVL.

This clone was picked up one time. The chain joins TRBV7-3 to TRBJ2-2, with TRBD1 as a possible D gene (5 bases). The CDR3 length is 14 residues. Per germline, CDR1 SGHTA and CDR2 FQGTGA. With 0 bases removed from V and 5 bases from J, the gap between germline ends came to 7 bases. The CDR3 reads CASSLTGVTGELFF. CDR3 in DNA: TGTGCCAGCAGCTTAACAGGGGTGACCGGGGAGCTGTTTTTT.

This sequence joins TRBV9 and TRBJ2-7, with 9 nucleotides matching TRBD2. Per the germline V gene, CDR1 is SGDLS and CDR2 is YYNGEE. This CDR3 is built from 15 residues. The V gene end was trimmed by 0 bases and the J gene end by 4 bases; junction bases not matched to a gene: 5. The CDR3 coding sequence is TGTGCCAGCAGCGTAGCGCCTAGCGGGGTGTACGAGCAGTACTTC. Amino acid sequence: CASSVAPSGVYEQYF.

The chain couples TRBV6-6 to TRBJ1-5; TRBD1 is a possible D gene (5 bases). This CDR3 is built from 15 residues. The V end was cut by 7 bases, the J end by 0 bases, with 13 bases between. Germline V CDR1 and CDR2: MNHNY, SVGAGI (reference sequence). CDR3 residues: CASIGGTDSNQPQHF. CDR3 nucleotides: TGTGCCAGCATCGGGGGGACCGATAGCAATCAGCCCCAGCATTTT.

The V gene is TRBV2, the J gene TRBJ1-5; D may be TRBD1 (5 bases). The V end was cut by 5 bases, the J end by 6 bases, with 17 bases between. Germline V gene lookup returns CDR1 SNHLY and CDR2 FYNNEI. The CDR3 covers 15 residues. The CDR3 bases are TGTGCCAGCAGTCCCCTCGTAGGCAGGGTTCAGCCCCAGCATTTT. The encoded protein is CASSPLVGRVQPQHF.

Here the CDR3 DNA reads TGTGCCAGCAGTTACGACAGGAATTCACCCCTCCACTTT. It is translated as CASSYDRNSPLHF. The genes are TRBV6-5 and TRBJ1-6; TRBD1 is a possible D gene (6 bases). Germline V gene sequence: CDR1 MNHEY, CDR2 SVGAGI. Trimming pared 2 bases from V and 7 bases from J, leaving 6 bases between. CDR3 length: 13 residues.

The V call is TRBV28, the J call TRBJ1-2; D is unresolved. Trimming took off 3 bases at V and 4 bases at J, with 12 bases between the two ends. CDR3 length: 14 residues. Per germline, CDR1 MDHEN and CDR2 SYDVKM. CDR3 protein: CASSLRLDLYGYTF. CDR3 DNA: TGTGCCAGCAGTTTGAGGTTAGACCTCTATGGCTACACCTTC.

CDR3 nucleotides: TGTGCCAGCCGCCCGGTTGCTTCGAACACTGAAGCTTTCTTT. Translating gives CASRPVASNTEAFF. The rearrangement uses TRBV5-5 and TRBJ1-1; D ambiguous. The V gene's germline CDR1 is SGHKS and CDR2 YYEKEE (reference sequence). V shed 7 bases and J shed 1 base, with 14 bases lying between them. The CDR3 length is 14 residues. Full variable domain (outside the CDR3, taken from reference TRBV5-5 and TRBJ1-1): DAGVTQSPTHLIKTRGQQVTLRCSPISGHKSVSWYQQVLGQGPQFIFQYYEKEERGRGNFPDRFSARQFPNYSSELNVNALLLGDSALYLCASRPVASNTEAFFGQGTRLTVV.

The chain's CDR3 is CASSYRDSNSPLHF. The CDR3 nucleotides are TGTGCCAGCAGCTACCGGGACAGTAATTCACCCCTCCACTTT. J is TRBJ1-6 and V is TRBV3-1 (or the pseudogene TRBV3-2); TRBD1 agrees at 7 bases. Germline assignment: CDR1 LGHDT and CDR2 YNNKEL (reference sequence). This CDR3 has 14 residues. V trimming: 5 bases; J trimming: 6 bases; junction bases outside the gene matches: 4.

The chain uses TRBV12-3 or TRBV12-4 and TRBJ1-1, with D uncertain. V shed 5 bases and J shed 1 base, with 8 bases lying between them. The CDR3 is made up of 13 amino acids. The CDR3 DNA is TGTGCCAGCAGTCCAACAGCGAACACTGAAGCTTTCTTT. Protein: CASSPTANTEAFF.

The V gene is TRBV27, the J gene TRBJ1-6; D ambiguous. Germline values: CDR1 MNHEY, CDR2 SMNVEV (reference sequence). The ends were cut back, 6 bases at V and 5 bases at J, with 8 bases in the middle. The CDR3 loop spans 13 amino acids. The CDR3 nucleotides read TGTGCCAGCAGGGCTTTGGATAATTCACCCCTCCACTTT. Translating it yields CASRALDNSPLHF.

The chain employs TRBV27 and TRBJ2-7; maybe TRBD1 (5 bases). The CDR3 is made up of 14 amino acids. V shed 3 bases and J shed 11 bases, with 20 bases lying between them. In germline, CDR1 is MNHEY, CDR2 SMNVEV (reference sequence). CDR3 region: CASSFRVGYPFEYF. The CDR3 bases are TGTGCCAGCAGTTTCAGGGTAGGGTATCCTTTTGAGTACTTC.

This chain uses TRBV3-1 (or the pseudogene TRBV3-2) with TRBJ2-7; 15 bases are shared with TRBD2. This CDR3 spans 16 amino acids. Looked up from germline, CDR1 is LGHDT and CDR2 is YNNKEL (reference sequence). J was trimmed by 3 bases and V by 4 bases; bases with no gene match: 4. The CDR3 reads CASSLRGLAGGYEQYF. The DNA for the CDR3 is TGTGCCAGCAGCCTTAGGGGACTAGCGGGAGGCTACGAGCAGTACTTC.

A note on this clone: This sample also contains other DNA sequences that code for the same CDR3. V and J are TRBV29-1 and TRBJ2-3; tentatively, D is TRBD1 (5 bases). The CDR3 is 12 residues long. V gave up 6 bases and J gave up 2 bases, with 9 bases separating them. Germline-derived CDR1 and CDR2 are SQVTM and ANQGSEA. The CDR3 DNA follows: TGCAGCGTGAGACAGACCACAGATACGCAGTATTTT. Translating gives CSVRQTTDTQYF.

The CDR3 coding sequence is TGTGCCAGCAGTCCACGCGGGGGGACCGAGCAGTTCTTC. It specifies CASSPRGGTEQFF. The chain has TRBV27 and TRBJ2-1; 8 bases align to TRBD2. CDR1 and CDR2 (germline): MNHEY, SMNVEV (reference sequence). The CDR3 is 13 amino acids. The trim removed 5 bases at V and 10 bases at J, leaving 7 bases unmatched.

This clone was found once. J is TRBJ1-1 and V is TRBV3-1 (or the pseudogene TRBV3-2); perhaps TRBD1 as D (6 bases). V was cut by 8 bases and J by 3 bases, with 10 bases left in between. Germline assignment: CDR1 LGHDT and CDR2 YNNKEL (reference sequence). The CDR3 covers 12 residues. Here the CDR3 reads CASGDIYTEAFF. Here the CDR3 DNA reads TGTGCCAGCGGGGACATCTACACTGAAGCTTTCTTT.

The rearrangement uses TRBV20-1 and TRBJ2-7; possible D gene TRBD1, 6 bases. The CDR3 sequence is 11 residues long. The V gene's germline CDR1 is DFQATT and CDR2 SNEGSKA (reference sequence). V was shortened by 5 bases and J by 4 bases, with 9 bases between the two germline ends. Here the CDR3 reads CSAGTGYEQYF. The CDR3 nucleotides are TGCAGTGCTGGTACAGGGTACGAGCAGTACTTC.

The CDR3 DNA reads as TGTGCCAGCAGCTTAGCCGGGACATCTGGAAACACCATATATTTT. It codes for CASSLAGTSGNTIYF. The chain carries TRBV11-2 and TRBJ1-3; possibly TRBD1 for D (6 bases). The V end was cut by 1 base, the J end by 1 base, with 8 bases between. Germline CDR1 is SGHAT and CDR2 is FQNNGV. There are 15 residues in the CDR3.

V and J are TRBV18 and TRBJ2-7, with TRBD1 matching 9 bases. CDR1 and CDR2 (germline): KGHSH, LQKENI. With V trimmed by 2 bases and J by 6 bases, 8 bases remained unmatched. The CDR3 length is 15 residues. The CDR3 loop is CASSPTQGQGSEQYF. For the CDR3, the DNA is TGTGCCAGCTCACCAACGCAGGGACAGGGTTCCGAGCAGTACTTC.

This chain uses TRBV19 with TRBJ2-3; D is possibly TRBD2 (5 bases). Germline CDR1 LNHDA, CDR2 SQIVND (reference sequence). V was pared by 5 bases and J by 5 bases, with 11 bases between. The CDR3 runs 13 residues. CDR3 sequence (DNA): TGTGCCAGTAGTCAAAGTGAGGGAGATACGCAGTATTTT. The encoded protein is CASSQSEGDTQYF.

This rearrangement joins TRBV28 to TRBJ2-7; TRBD2 agrees at 7 bases. The germline V gene has CDR1 MDHEN and CDR2 SYDVKM. J gave up 3 bases and V 6 bases, and 8 bases lay outside the gene matches. The CDR3 spans 14 residues. CDR3 residues: CASSPGRVFYEQYF. In nucleotides, the CDR3 is TGTGCCAGCAGCCCGGGGAGGGTCTTCTACGAGCAGTACTTC.

V gene TRBV5-1 combines with J gene TRBJ2-5; the match to TRBD1 covers 9 bases. Germline loops: CDR1 SGHRS, CDR2 YFSETQ. Trimming took 3 bases from V and 12 from J; bases not matched to a gene: 3. The CDR3 runs to 11 residues. The CDR3 sequence is CASSSRDREYF. The CDR3 DNA sequence: TGCGCCAGCAGCTCCCGGGACAGGGAGTACTTC.

V gene TRBV29-1 combines with J gene TRBJ1-1; 10 bases fit TRBD1. Trimming cost V 7 bases and J 5 bases; bases outside gene matches: 4. From germline, CDR1 is SQVTM and CDR2 ANQGSEA. The CDR3 contains 12 residues. For the CDR3, the DNA is TGCAGCGGGGACAGGGGTGGTACTGAAGCTTTCTTT. It encodes CSGDRGGTEAFF.

The V call is TRBV11-3, the J call TRBJ2-3, with 11 bases aligning to TRBD2. The CDR3 is 18 amino acids. The V and J ends lost 4 bases and 2 bases, in that order; junction bases with no gene match: 11. Germline V gene lookup returns CDR1 SGHNT and CDR2 YENEEA. CDR3 loop: CASSYGRLAGPDTDTQYF. CDR3 DNA: TGTGCCAGCAGCTATGGGAGACTAGCGGGACCTGACACAGATACGCAGTATTTT.

A single count supports this clone. The chain couples TRBV29-1 to TRBJ2-3, with 10 bases matching TRBD2. Per the germline V gene, CDR1 is SQVTM and CDR2 is ANQGSEA. This CDR3 is built from 12 residues. V was pared by 5 bases and J by 4 bases, with 0 bases of the junction left unmatched. The CDR3 coding sequence is TGCAGCGTTAGCGGGGGGGCAGATACGCAGTATTTT. This sequence encodes CSVSGGADTQYF.